Below are 4 T cell receptor beta chains sequenced from a single sample in a study of T cells in women clearing cervical HPV infection. The repertoire was sequenced with immunoSEQ multiplex PCR; TCRdb's copy has only in-frame clones and lacks some. This sample contains about 23,000 clones. Sequenced input: blood buffy coat. The receptors come from a woman aged 18 to 75 with a cervical HPV16 infection that either progressed to CIN3+ or cleared (not recorded which).

The sequenced CDR3 bases are TGTGCCAGCAGTGTATCCGGAGAGACC. This sequence encodes CASSVSGET. The whole CDR3 protein reads CASSVSGETQYF. This chain links TRBV6-1 with TRBJ2-5; no reliable D call. The CDR3 is cut off 3 residues early in the read; its end comes from the germline J gene. This CDR3 has 12 residues. V was shortened by 4 bases and J by 4 bases, with 7 bases between the two germline ends. Germline V lookup: CDR1 MNHNS, CDR2 SASEGT.

Details on this clone: The read falls 3 residues short of the CDR3 end, and the missing part is taken from the germline J gene. The chain couples TRBV29-1 to TRBJ1-4; D is perhaps TRBD1 (5 bases). Germline V lookup: CDR1 SQVTM, CDR2 ANQGSEA. CDR3 length: 13 residues. The CDR3 sequence: CSALGAANSPLFF. CDR3 bases read: TGCAGCGCCCTAGGGGCAGCTAATTCACCA.

With respect to this clone: The read terminates 3 residues ahead of where the CDR3 ends, so the germline J gene completes it. The chain combines TRBV20-1 with TRBJ2-1; D unresolved. Looked up from germline, CDR1 is DFQATT and CDR2 is SNEGSKA (reference sequence). CDR3 length: 14 amino acids. V was shortened by 8 bases and J by 1 base, with 15 bases between the two germline ends. The CDR3 sequence: CSNKRRDSYNEQFF. The DNA read from the CDR3 is TGCAGTAATAAACGTCGCGATTCCTACAATGAG.

In regard to this clone: The read ends 3 residues before the CDR3 terminus; that terminus is restored from the germline J gene. The V and J genes are TRBV20-1 and TRBJ2-3, with D possibly being TRBD2 (5 bases). Trimming shortened V by 0 bases and J by 5 bases, and 24 bases separated the two germline ends. From germline, CDR1 is DFQATT and CDR2 SNEGSKA (reference sequence). CDR3 size: 18 residues. The DNA read from the CDR3 is TGCAGTGCTAGAGATCTCGTCCTAACTAGATACGAGGGAGATACG. Residues: CSARDLVLTRYEGDT. The whole CDR3 is CSARDLVLTRYEGDTQYF.